Given below is one TCR beta chain in context. V lost 5 bases and J lost 7; bases outside the gene matches: 5. Germline CDR1 reads SGHNT; CDR2 reads YENEEA. The CDR3 totals 14 residues. The data stem from a study of blood T cell repertoires in COVID-19. Profiling relied on immunoSEQ multiplex PCR, and the TCRdb table lists in-frame clones only, not all of them. This table has 100,000 to 150,000 clones, around 80% appearing once. The origin of this receptor is a man aged 30 to 45 with COVID-19, enrolled during active disease. This rearrangement joins TRBV11-3 to TRBJ1-2; TRBD1 matches at 12 bases. Sample: peripheral blood. The CDR3 protein is CASSGTGGESGYTF. The CDR3 nucleotides read TGTGCCAGCAGCGGGACAGGGGGCGAATCTGGCTACACCTTC.